This T cell receptor beta chain is drawn from a study of tumor-infiltrating lymphocytes in primary liver carcinoma. Study background: Stage T1-T3 N0M0 and a size of roughly 4 to 10 cm characterized the tumors.

Priming with a constant-region primer yielded TCR beta cDNA from around 540 ng total RNA. What produced the TCR beta libraries was three nested multiplex PCR rounds using slightly modified ARM-PCR. TCRdb processed the multiplex PCR reads anew with MiXCR; each CDR3 protein has one entry. Found here are roughly 50,000 distinct CDR3 sequences, about 68% of them singletons; the top ten hold roughly 25%. DNA and RNA were both co-extracted from about 19-30 mg of bulk tissue that had not been sorted. Treatment of the patients' primary liver carcinoma consisted of surgical resection. By its share, this clonotype is medium-sized. The sequence was collected from a man aged 40-55 years with primary liver carcinoma and hepatitis B virus infection. The sequencing input was liver tumor tissue from sampling region 2. The subset is: tumor region T2, inferior pole.

CDR3 amino acids: CASSPLGGTRYEQYF. CDR3 nucleotides: TGTGCCAGCTCACCACTAGGGGGGACTCGGTACGAGCAGTACTTC. The genes are TRBV18 and TRBJ2-7; D is possibly TRBD1 or TRBD2 (6 bases each). Trimming left V 1 base short and J 4 bases short, with 14 bases between. Germline V gene lookup returns CDR1 KGHSH and CDR2 LQKENI. The CDR3 runs to 15 residues.